The next 32 T cell receptor beta chains were all read from a single sample in a study of naive and memory T cell subsets. The library had UMIs added by 3' ligation of an oligonucleotide to TCR cDNA. Four PCR rounds used nested alpha and beta constant region primers plus the SP2 primer. MiXCR, run by TCRdb on the 5' RACE reads, gives a single entry per CDR3 protein. The sample has tens of thousands of distinct CDR3 sequences, under 10% seen once. All receptors come from a female donor in good health.

The sample holds a few counts of this clonotype. This chain links TRBV6-1 with TRBJ1-1; 7 nucleotides agree with TRBD1. The junction had 6 bases not matched to a gene; V was cut back by 4 bases and J by 7 bases. This CDR3 contains 13 residues. CDR1 is MNHNS, CDR2 SASEGT, per germline. The CDR3 protein is CASSGPRQGEAFF. In DNA form, the CDR3 reads TGTGCCAGCAGTGGGCCACGACAGGGTGAAGCTTTCTTT.

There are many counts of this clonotype. This sequence joins TRBV6-1 and TRBJ1-1; perhaps TRBD1 as D (5 bases). Germline V gene sequence: CDR1 MNHNS, CDR2 SASEGT. The CDR3 contains 13 residues. The V gene lost 7 bases and the J gene lost 7 bases, with 16 bases spanning the gap. The CDR3: CASIRTGGVEAFF. CDR3 sequence (DNA): TGTGCCAGCATCAGAACAGGAGGGGTTGAAGCTTTCTTT.

The V gene is TRBV25-1, the J gene TRBJ1-1; no clear D gene. The V gene's germline CDR1 is MGHDK and CDR2 SYGVNS. This CDR3 region has 14 residues. Trimming pared 3 bases from V and 5 bases from J, leaving 13 bases between. The CDR3 DNA reads as TGTGCCAGCAGTGAGATTTTGAGGGAAACTGAAGCTTTCTTT. It encodes CASSEILRETEAFF. The variable domain in full, completed from reference TRBV25-1 and TRBJ1-1, reads EADIYQTPRYLVIGTGKKITLECSQTMGHDKMYWYQQDPGMELHLIHYSYGVNSTEKGDLSSESTVSRIRTEHFPLTLESARPSHTSQYLCASSEILRETEAFFGQGTRLTVV.

In this sample, this clonotype turned up many times. The rearrangement links TRBV29-1 to TRBJ2-1, with D possibly TRBD2 on 6 matching bases. In germline, CDR1 is SQVTM, CDR2 ANQGSEA. V was shortened by 4 bases and J by 9 bases, with 10 bases between the two germline ends. The CDR3 sequence is 11 residues long. This CDR3 reads CSVGGGTEQFF. The CDR3 DNA is TGCAGCGTTGGAGGCGGGACTGAGCAGTTCTTC.

The sample holds a few counts of this clonotype. The V call is TRBV19, the J call TRBJ1-2; 9 nucleotides line up with TRBD1. The length of the CDR3 is 15 residues. CDR1 LNHDA and CDR2 SQIVND come from the germline V gene (reference sequence). The ends lost 4 bases at V and 4 bases at J; junction bases unmatched: 7. In DNA, the CDR3 is TGTGCCAGTAGTACCGTCGGACAGGGGATCTATGGCTACACCTTC. Residues: CASSTVGQGIYGYTF.

This rearrangement joins TRBV20-1 to TRBJ2-7; TRBD2 agrees at 7 bases. Germline assignment: CDR1 DFQATT and CDR2 SNEGSKA (reference sequence). The CDR3 runs to 14 residues. With V trimmed by 5 bases and J by 0 bases, 7 bases remained unmatched. In DNA form, the CDR3 reads TGCAGTGCTCCGGCGGCGGGGGTCTCCTACGAGCAGTACTTC. It is translated as CSAPAAGVSYEQYF.

This clonotype appeared a few times. V usage is TRBV7-9 and J usage is TRBJ2-1; D unclear. Germline values: CDR1 SEHNR, CDR2 FQNEAQ (reference sequence). The CDR3 is 14 residues long. Deletions cut 1 base from V and 4 bases from J, with 8 bases between. CDR3 DNA sequence: TGTGCCAGCAGCTTAGAAGGCGGATACAATGAGCAGTTCTTC. Amino acid sequence: CASSLEGGYNEQFF.

This clonotype was seen only a few times. CDR3 amino acids: CASSLRGIGGYTF. The CDR3 nucleotides read TGTGCCAGCAGCTTACGGGGTATCGGTGGCTACACCTTC. The V call is TRBV13, the J call TRBJ1-2; D ambiguous. Trimming stripped 2 bases from V and 7 bases from J, with 11 bases between. This CDR3 region has 13 residues. CDR1 is PRHDT, CDR2 FYEKMQ, per germline (reference sequence).

This chain joins TRBV7-2 and TRBJ2-2; D not resolved. V was shortened by 1 base and J by 6 bases, with 6 bases between the two germline ends. This CDR3 has 13 amino acids. Germline loops: CDR1 SGHTA, CDR2 FQGNSA. CDR3 bases: TGTGCCAGCAGCTTAGATAGGTCCGGGGAGCTGTTTTTT. Protein product: CASSLDRSGELFF.

The gene calls are TRBV5-1 and TRBJ2-3; D not certain. V was cut by 2 bases and J by 4 bases, with 11 bases left in between. In germline, CDR1 is SGHRS, CDR2 YFSETQ. The CDR3 has 14 amino acids. The CDR3 coding sequence is TGCGCCAGCAGCTTTCGGCAACCGCCAGATACGCAGTATTTT. This codes for CASSFRQPPDTQYF.

This clonotype showed up just a few times. The genes are TRBV5-4 and TRBJ2-7; perhaps TRBD1 as D (6 bases). CDR1 and CDR2 (germline): SGHNT, YYREEE (reference sequence). Trimming stripped 4 bases from V and 2 bases from J, with 19 bases between. The CDR3 length is 16 residues. The CDR3 loop reads CASSQQQGWRTYEQYF. The CDR3, as DNA: TGTGCCAGCAGCCAACAACAGGGATGGAGGACCTACGAGCAGTACTTC. Variable domain in full (rest from reference TRBV5-4 and TRBJ2-7): ETGVTQSPTHLIKTRGQQVTLRCSSQSGHNTVSWYQQALGQGPQFIFQYYREEENGRGNFPPRFSGLQFPNYSSELNVNALELDDSALYLCASSQQQGWRTYEQYFGPGTRLTVT.

The sample holds many counts of this clonotype. The V call is TRBV28, the J call TRBJ1-5; no clear D. V dropped 3 bases and J dropped 0 bases, with 0 bases sitting between them. CDR1 is MDHEN and CDR2 is SYDVKM in the germline V gene. This CDR3 spans 12 amino acids. The CDR3 protein is CASSFSNQPQHF. The CDR3 DNA sequence: TGTGCCAGCAGTTTTAGCAATCAGCCCCAGCATTTT.

This clonotype has just a few counts. The V call is TRBV5-1, the J call TRBJ1-1; D may be TRBD1 (6 bases). V lost 4 bases and J lost 2, with 12 bases in between. Looked up from germline, CDR1 is SGHRS and CDR2 is YFSETQ. The CDR3 runs 14 residues. CDR3 nucleotides: TGCGCCAGCAGCAACGGACAGCCCAACACTGAAGCTTTCTTT. Its translation: CASSNGQPNTEAFF.

For this clonotype: A much larger clone differs from this one at a single base, so this may be a read error. This chain connects TRBV7-9 to TRBJ1-2; no definite D call. Germline-derived CDR1 and CDR2 are SEHNR and FQNEAQ (reference sequence). The CDR3 spans 14 residues. The DNA of the CDR3 is TGTGCCAGCAGCCCGTACCCGAGGTTGGCTGGCGACACCTTC. This translates into CASSPYPRLAGDTF.

This clonotype was detected only a few times. The CDR3 nucleotides are TGTGCCAGCAACGGGAACACTGAAGCTTTCTTT. Its translation is CASNGNTEAFF. J is TRBJ1-1 and V is TRBV6-1; the D is unclear. CDR1 and CDR2 (germline): MNHNS, SASEGT. This CDR3 comprises 11 residues. V was pared by 7 bases and J by 1 base, with 4 bases between.

This clonotype was seen repeatedly, ten times or more. This chain joins TRBV6-2 or TRBV6-3 and TRBJ1-2; D is perhaps TRBD1 (5 bases). V was shortened by 2 bases and J by 2 bases, with 6 bases between the two germline ends. The CDR3 has 13 residues. Germline assignment: CDR1 MNHEY and CDR2 SVGEGT. The CDR3 nucleotides read TGTGCCAGCAGTTACCGGGACAACTATGGCTACACCTTC. It is translated as CASSYRDNYGYTF.

The sample holds many counts of this clonotype. J is TRBJ1-1 and V is TRBV5-5; D is possibly TRBD1 (5 bases). V lost 6 bases and J lost 12, with 15 bases in between. This CDR3 region has 11 residues. In germline, CDR1 is SGHKS, CDR2 YYEKEE (reference sequence). CDR3 nucleotides: TGTGCCAGCAATGGGGGGGGGAAAACTTTCTTT. This translates into CASNGGGKTFF.

This clonotype was observed a handful of times. The chain has TRBV15 and TRBJ2-4, with TRBD1 matching 7 bases. CDR3 length equals 16 residues. CDR1 LNHNV and CDR2 YYDKDF come from the germline V gene (reference sequence). J gave up 9 bases and V 0 bases, and 11 bases lay outside the gene matches. DNA for the CDR3: TGTGCCACCAGCAGAGACATTCCGACAGGGATCAGCATTCAGTACTTC. Amino acids: CATSRDIPTGISIQYF.

This rearrangement joins TRBV4-3 to TRBJ1-1, with D maybe TRBD1 (5 bases). The CDR3 runs 13 residues. V was cut by 2 bases and J by 10 bases, with 14 bases left in between. Germline V gene sequence: CDR1 LGHNA, CDR2 YSLEER. CDR3 sequence reads: CASSQSRGVTAFF. CDR3 DNA: TGCGCCAGCAGCCAAAGTCGAGGGGTAACAGCTTTCTTT.

This clonotype was seen a handful of times. The chain is built from TRBV6-2 or TRBV6-3 and TRBJ2-1; 7 nucleotides match TRBD2. The CDR3 covers 15 residues. Germline V gene sequence: CDR1 MNHEY, CDR2 SVGEGT. Unmatched junction bases numbered 10, after V lost 6 bases and J lost 5 bases. The CDR3: CASRKPGLTHNEQFF. CDR3 coding DNA: TGTGCCAGCAGGAAGCCGGGACTAACACACAATGAGCAGTTCTTC.

This clonotype was observed a few times. The CDR3, as DNA: TGTGCCAGTAGTATCCGGGACAGGGGCGGCTACACCTTC. It yields the protein CASSIRDRGGYTF. The gene calls are TRBV19 and TRBJ1-2; the match to TRBD1 covers 10 bases. Losses at the gene ends were 3 bases for V and 8 bases for J; bases not matched to a gene: 3. Germline values: CDR1 LNHDA, CDR2 SQIVND (reference sequence). The CDR3 covers 13 residues.

This clonotype was counted at least ten times. The CDR3 protein is CASVPGVNTGELFF. The CDR3 DNA reads TGTGCCAGCGTGCCCGGGGTAAACACCGGGGAGCTGTTTTTT. V and J are TRBV28 and TRBJ2-2; D perhaps matches TRBD2 (5 bases). CDR3 length equals 14 residues. CDR1 MDHEN and CDR2 SYDVKM come from the germline V gene. With 8 bases removed from V and 2 bases from J, the gap between germline ends came to 12 bases.

At least ten counts were recorded for this clonotype. The chain employs TRBV12-3 or TRBV12-4 and TRBJ1-6, with D unclear. The CDR3 sequence is 14 residues long. Deletions cut 3 bases from V and 7 bases from J, with 10 bases between. As DNA, the CDR3 is TGTGCCAGCAGTTTCTTCGTGGAGAATTCACCCCTCCACTTT. This codes for CASSFFVENSPLHF.

This clonotype appeared many times. The chain uses TRBV5-1 and TRBJ2-7, with 9 nucleotides matching TRBD1. CDR3 length: 12 amino acids. Germline values: CDR1 SGHRS, CDR2 YFSETQ. V lost 3 bases, J lost 5 bases, and 0 bases stayed unmatched. Here the CDR3 reads CASSWTGDEQYF. CDR3 nucleotides: TGCGCCAGCAGCTGGACAGGGGACGAGCAGTACTTC.

This clonotype was picked up many times. The rearrangement links TRBV18 to TRBJ2-6, with 7 bases that match TRBD1. V lost 6 bases and J lost 0; bases outside the gene matches: 11. The CDR3 runs 18 residues. CDR1 KGHSH and CDR2 LQKENI come from the germline V gene. In nucleotides, the CDR3 is TGTGCCAGCTCCCCCCCGAAGGGGGCTAGCTCTGGGGCCAACGTCCTGACTTTC. Protein sequence: CASSPPKGASSGANVLTF.

This clonotype was detected ten times or more. The gene calls are TRBV14 and TRBJ2-7; 7 nucleotides align to TRBD2. From germline, CDR1 is SGHDN and CDR2 FVKESK. V was clipped by 4 bases and J by 5 bases; unmatched bases: 11. This CDR3 has 15 amino acids. The CDR3 DNA is TGTGCCAGCAGCCTAAGCGGGACTACGGGCAACGAGCAGTACTTC. As protein: CASSLSGTTGNEQYF.

The rearrangement joins TRBV2 to TRBJ2-7; D remains unclear. V lost 3 bases, J lost 3 bases, and 6 bases lay in between. The CDR3 consists of 12 residues. Per germline, CDR1 SNHLY and CDR2 FYNNEI. The CDR3 DNA reads TGTGCCAGCAGTGACCCCCACTACGAGCAGTACTTC. This gives the protein CASSDPHYEQYF.

The chain links TRBV7-2 to TRBJ1-4; TRBD1 is a possible D gene (5 bases). CDR3 length: 14 amino acids. Germline CDR1 SGHTA, CDR2 FQGNSA. The V end lost 5 bases, the J end lost 0 bases, and 7 bases lay between the germline ends. CDR3 sequence: CASSQGPTNEKLFF. CDR3 bases: TGTGCCAGCAGCCAGGGACCAACTAATGAAAAACTGTTTTTT.

At least ten counts were recorded for this clonotype. The chain uses TRBV6-1 and TRBJ2-3; D gene unclear. The V gene lost 3 bases and the J gene lost 0 bases, with 10 bases spanning the gap. Looked up from germline, CDR1 is MNHNS and CDR2 is SASEGT. This CDR3 is built from 15 residues. The CDR3 protein is CASSDRRASTDTQYF. CDR3 DNA sequence: TGTGCCAGCAGTGACCGGAGAGCTAGCACAGATACGCAGTATTTT.

The J gene is TRBJ2-1, the V gene TRBV6-5; D call uncertain. This CDR3 has 15 amino acids. Germline assignment: CDR1 MNHEY and CDR2 SVGAGI. Trimming left V 6 bases short and J 7 bases short, with 19 bases between. The CDR3 reads CASSLSVLPWNEQFF. The CDR3 DNA follows: TGTGCCAGCAGCCTGAGTGTACTGCCCTGGAATGAGCAGTTCTTC.

This clonotype was picked up a small number of times. The J gene is TRBJ2-4, the V gene TRBV6-5; either TRBD1 or TRBD2 may supply D (5 bases each). This CDR3 spans 9 amino acids. Germline V lookup: CDR1 MNHEY, CDR2 SVGAGI. With 11 bases removed from V and 16 bases from J, the gap between germline ends came to 15 bases. The CDR3 loop is CAAGTPLYF. In nucleotides, the CDR3 is TGTGCCGCCGGGACCCCGCTCTACTTC.

This clonotype was counted many times. The genes are TRBV20-1 and TRBJ2-3; no clear D. From germline, CDR1 is DFQATT and CDR2 SNEGSKA (reference sequence). There are 12 residues in the CDR3. Trimming cost V 5 bases and J 3 bases, with 9 bases left between them. CDR3 protein: CSALQSTDTQYF. The CDR3 region has the DNA TGCAGTGCTCTCCAGAGTACAGATACGCAGTATTTT.